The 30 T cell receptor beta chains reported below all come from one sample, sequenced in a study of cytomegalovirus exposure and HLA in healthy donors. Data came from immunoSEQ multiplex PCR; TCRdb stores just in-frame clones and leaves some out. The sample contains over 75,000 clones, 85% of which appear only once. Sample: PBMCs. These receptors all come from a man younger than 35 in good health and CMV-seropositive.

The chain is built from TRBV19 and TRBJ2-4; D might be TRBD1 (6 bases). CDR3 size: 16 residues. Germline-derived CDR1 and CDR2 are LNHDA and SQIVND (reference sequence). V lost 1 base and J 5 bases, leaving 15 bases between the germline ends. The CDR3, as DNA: TGTGCCAGTAGTATAGGAGGGGGTGAGGGGGAAAACATTCAGTACTTC. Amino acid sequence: CASSIGGGEGENIQYF.

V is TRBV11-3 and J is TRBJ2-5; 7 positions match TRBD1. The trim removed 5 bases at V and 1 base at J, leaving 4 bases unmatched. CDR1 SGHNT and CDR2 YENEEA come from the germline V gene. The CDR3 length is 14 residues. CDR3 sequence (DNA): TGTGCCAGCAGCGTACAGGGGCTCCAAGAGACCCAGTACTTC. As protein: CASSVQGLQETQYF. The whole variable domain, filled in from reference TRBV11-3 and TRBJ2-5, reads EAGVVQSPRYKIIEKKQPVAFWCNPISGHNTLYWYLQNLGQGPELLIRYENEEAVDDSQLPKDRFSAERLKGVDSTLKIQPAELGDSAVYLCASSVQGLQETQYFGPGTRLLVL.

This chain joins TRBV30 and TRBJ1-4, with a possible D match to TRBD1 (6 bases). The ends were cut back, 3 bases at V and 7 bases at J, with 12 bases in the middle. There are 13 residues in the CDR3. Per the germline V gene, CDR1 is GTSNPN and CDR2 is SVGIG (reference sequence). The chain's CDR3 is CAWRTGLGEKLFF. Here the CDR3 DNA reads TGTGCCTGGAGAACAGGGTTAGGTGAAAAACTGTTTTTT.

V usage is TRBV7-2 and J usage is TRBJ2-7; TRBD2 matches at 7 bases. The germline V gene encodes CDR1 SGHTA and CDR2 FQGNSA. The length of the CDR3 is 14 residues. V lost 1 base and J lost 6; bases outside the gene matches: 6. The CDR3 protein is CASSLDGGGLEQYF. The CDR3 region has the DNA TGTGCCAGCAGCTTAGATGGGGGAGGGCTCGAGCAGTACTTC.

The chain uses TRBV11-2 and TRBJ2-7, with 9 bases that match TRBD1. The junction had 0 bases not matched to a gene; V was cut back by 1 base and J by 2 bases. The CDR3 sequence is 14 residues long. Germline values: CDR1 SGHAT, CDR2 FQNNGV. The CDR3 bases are TGTGCCAGCAGCTTAGGGGACAGGGCCTACGAGCAGTACTTC. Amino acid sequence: CASSLGDRAYEQYF.

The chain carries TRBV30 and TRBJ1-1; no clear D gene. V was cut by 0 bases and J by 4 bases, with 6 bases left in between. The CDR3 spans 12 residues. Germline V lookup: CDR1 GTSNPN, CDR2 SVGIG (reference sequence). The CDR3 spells CAWSVLGTEAFF. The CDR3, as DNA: TGTGCCTGGAGTGTCCTAGGCACTGAAGCTTTCTTT.

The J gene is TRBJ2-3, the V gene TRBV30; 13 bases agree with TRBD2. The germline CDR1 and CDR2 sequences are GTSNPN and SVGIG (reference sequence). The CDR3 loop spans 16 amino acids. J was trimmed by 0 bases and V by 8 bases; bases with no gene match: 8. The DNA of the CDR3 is TGTGCCGGGGAACTAGCGGGAGGGTCTAGCACAGATACGCAGTATTTT. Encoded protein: CAGELAGGSSTDTQYF.

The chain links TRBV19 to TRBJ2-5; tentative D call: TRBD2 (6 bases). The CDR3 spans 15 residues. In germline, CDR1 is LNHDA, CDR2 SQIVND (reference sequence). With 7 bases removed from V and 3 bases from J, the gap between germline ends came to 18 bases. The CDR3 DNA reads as TGTGCCAGTACCCTCGGGGGAAGACACAAAGAGACCCAGTACTTC. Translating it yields CASTLGGRHKETQYF.

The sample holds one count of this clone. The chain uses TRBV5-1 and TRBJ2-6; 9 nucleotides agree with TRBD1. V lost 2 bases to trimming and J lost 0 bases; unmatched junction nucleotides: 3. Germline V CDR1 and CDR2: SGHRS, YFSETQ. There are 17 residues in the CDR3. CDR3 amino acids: CASSFGTGSSGANVLTF. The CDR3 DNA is TGCGCCAGCAGCTTCGGGACAGGGAGCTCTGGGGCCAACGTCCTGACTTTC. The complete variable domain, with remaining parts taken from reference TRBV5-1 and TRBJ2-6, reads KAGVTQTPRYLIKTRGQQVTLSCSPISGHRSVSWYQQTPGQGLQFLFEYFSETQRNKGNFPGRFSGRQFSNSRSEMNVSTLELGDSALYLCASSFGTGSSGANVLTFGAGSRLTVL.

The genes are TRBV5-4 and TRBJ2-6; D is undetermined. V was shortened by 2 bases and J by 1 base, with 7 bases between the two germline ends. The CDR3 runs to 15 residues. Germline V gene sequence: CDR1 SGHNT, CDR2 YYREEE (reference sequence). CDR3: CASSFGASGANVLTF. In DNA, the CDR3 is TGTGCCAGCAGCTTCGGAGCTTCTGGGGCCAACGTCCTGACTTTC.

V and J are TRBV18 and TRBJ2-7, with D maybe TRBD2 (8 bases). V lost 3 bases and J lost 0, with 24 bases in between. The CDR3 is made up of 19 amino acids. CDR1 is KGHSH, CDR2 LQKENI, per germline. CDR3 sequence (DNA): TGTGCCAGCTCACCTGGGGGAGAACTAGCGGACAGGAGCTCCTACGAGCAGTACGTC. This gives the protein CASSPGGELADRSSYEQYV.

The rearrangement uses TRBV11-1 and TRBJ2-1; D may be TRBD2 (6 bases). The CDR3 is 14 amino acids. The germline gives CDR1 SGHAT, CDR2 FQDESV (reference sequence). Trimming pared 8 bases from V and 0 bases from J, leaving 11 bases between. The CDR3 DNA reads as TGTGCCAGCGGGCCCGGGAGCTCCTACAATGAGCAGTTCTTC. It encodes CASGPGSSYNEQFF.

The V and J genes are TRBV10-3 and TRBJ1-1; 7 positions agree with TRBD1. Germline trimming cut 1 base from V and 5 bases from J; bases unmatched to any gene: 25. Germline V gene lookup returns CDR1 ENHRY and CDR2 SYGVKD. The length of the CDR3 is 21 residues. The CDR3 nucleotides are TGTGCCATCAGTGAGTTCCCGGTCGGCCCCCCCGGAGCCAGGGGGTCAACTGAAGCTTTCTTT. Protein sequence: CAISEFPVGPPGARGSTEAFF.

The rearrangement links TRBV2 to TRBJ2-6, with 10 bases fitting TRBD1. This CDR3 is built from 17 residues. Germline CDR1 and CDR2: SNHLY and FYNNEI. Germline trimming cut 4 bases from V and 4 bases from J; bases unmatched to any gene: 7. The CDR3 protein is CASSGGTGVEGANVLTF. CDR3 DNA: TGTGCCAGCAGTGGGGGGACAGGGGTGGAGGGGGCCAACGTCCTGACTTTC.

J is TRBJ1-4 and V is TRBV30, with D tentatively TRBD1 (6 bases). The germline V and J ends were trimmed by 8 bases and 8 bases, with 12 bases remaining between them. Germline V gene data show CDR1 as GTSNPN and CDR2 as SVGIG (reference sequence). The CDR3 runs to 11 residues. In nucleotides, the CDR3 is TGTGCCGGGGGCGATCGGGAAAAACTGTTTTTT. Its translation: CAGGDREKLFF.

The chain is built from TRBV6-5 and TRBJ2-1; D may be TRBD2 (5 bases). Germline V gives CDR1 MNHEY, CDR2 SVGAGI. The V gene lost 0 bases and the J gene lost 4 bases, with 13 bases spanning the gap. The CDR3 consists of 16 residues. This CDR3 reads CASSYSGVRSYNEQFF. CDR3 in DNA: TGTGCCAGCAGTTACTCCGGGGTAAGGAGTTACAATGAGCAGTTCTTC.

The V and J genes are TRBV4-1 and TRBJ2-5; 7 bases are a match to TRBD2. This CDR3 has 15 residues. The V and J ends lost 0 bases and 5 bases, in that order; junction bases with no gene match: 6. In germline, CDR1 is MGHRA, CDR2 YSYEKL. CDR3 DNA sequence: TGCGCCAGCAGCCAAGAGGTGGGAGGGTGGGAGACCCAGTACTTC. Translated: CASSQEVGGWETQYF.

In DNA, the CDR3 is TGTGCCAGCAGATGGACTAGCGGGACCAACATGATTGACAATGAGCAGTTCTTC. It encodes CASRWTSGTNMIDNEQFF. This chain connects TRBV28 to TRBJ2-1, with 12 positions matching TRBD2. The germline gives CDR1 MDHEN, CDR2 SYDVKM. Germline trimming cut 6 bases from V and 5 bases from J; bases unmatched to any gene: 14. There are 18 residues in the CDR3.

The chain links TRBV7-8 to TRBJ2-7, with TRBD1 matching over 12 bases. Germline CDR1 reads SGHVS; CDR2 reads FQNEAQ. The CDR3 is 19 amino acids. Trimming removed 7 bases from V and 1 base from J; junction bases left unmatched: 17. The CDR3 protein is CASTHFGTGQGAQSYEQYV. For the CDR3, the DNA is TGTGCCAGCACCCACTTTGGGACGGGACAGGGGGCTCAGTCCTACGAGCAGTACGTC.

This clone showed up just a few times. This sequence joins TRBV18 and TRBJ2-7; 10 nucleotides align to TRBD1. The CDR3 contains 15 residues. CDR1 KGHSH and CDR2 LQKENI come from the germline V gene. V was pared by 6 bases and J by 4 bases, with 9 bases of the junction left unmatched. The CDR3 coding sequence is TGTGCCAGCTCGCTAAGCGGGACAGGGGCATACGAGCAGTACGTC. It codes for CASSLSGTGAYEQYV.

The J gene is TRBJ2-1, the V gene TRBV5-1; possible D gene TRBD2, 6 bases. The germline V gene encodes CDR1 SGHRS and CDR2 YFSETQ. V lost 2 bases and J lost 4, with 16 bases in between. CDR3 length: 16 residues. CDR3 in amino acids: CASSFFGGRAYNEQFF. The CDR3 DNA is TGCGCCAGCAGCTTTTTCGGAGGGCGAGCGTACAATGAGCAGTTCTTC. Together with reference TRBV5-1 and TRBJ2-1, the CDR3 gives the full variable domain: KAGVTQTPRYLIKTRGQQVTLSCSPISGHRSVSWYQQTPGQGLQFLFEYFSETQRNKGNFPGRFSGRQFSNSRSEMNVSTLELGDSALYLCASSFFGGRAYNEQFFGPGTRLTVL.

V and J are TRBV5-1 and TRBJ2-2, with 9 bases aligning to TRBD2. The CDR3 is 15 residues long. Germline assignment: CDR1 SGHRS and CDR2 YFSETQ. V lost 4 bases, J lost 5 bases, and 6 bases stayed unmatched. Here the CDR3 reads CASSAGTSYTGELFF. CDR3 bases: TGCGCCAGCAGCGCGGGGACTAGCTATACCGGGGAGCTGTTTTTT.

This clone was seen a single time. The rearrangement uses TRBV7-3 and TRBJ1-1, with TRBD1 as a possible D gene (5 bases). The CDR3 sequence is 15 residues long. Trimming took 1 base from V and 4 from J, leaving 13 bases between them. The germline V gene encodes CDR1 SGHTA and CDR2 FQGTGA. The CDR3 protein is CASSLNPQGGTEAFF. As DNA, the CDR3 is TGTGCCAGCAGCTTAAATCCCCAGGGAGGCACTGAAGCTTTCTTT.

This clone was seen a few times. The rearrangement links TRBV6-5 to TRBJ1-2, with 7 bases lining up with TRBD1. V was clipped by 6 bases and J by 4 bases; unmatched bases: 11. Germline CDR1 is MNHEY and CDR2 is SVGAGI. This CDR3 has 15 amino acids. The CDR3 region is CASSPLTGTGYGYTF. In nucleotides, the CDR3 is TGTGCCAGCAGCCCCCTGACAGGGACCGGCTATGGCTACACCTTC.

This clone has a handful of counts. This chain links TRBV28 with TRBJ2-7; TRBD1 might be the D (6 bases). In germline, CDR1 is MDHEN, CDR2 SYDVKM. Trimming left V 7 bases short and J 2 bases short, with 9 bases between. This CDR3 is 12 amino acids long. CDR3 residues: CASKEGAYEQYF. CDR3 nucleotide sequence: TGTGCCAGCAAAGAGGGGGCCTACGAGCAGTACTTC.

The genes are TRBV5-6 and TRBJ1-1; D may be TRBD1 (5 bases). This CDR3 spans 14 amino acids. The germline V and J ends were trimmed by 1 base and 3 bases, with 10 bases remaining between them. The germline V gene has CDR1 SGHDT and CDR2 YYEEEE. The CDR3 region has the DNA TGTGCCAGCAGCTTGTCTGGCAGGGACACTGAAGCTTTCTTT. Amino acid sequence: CASSLSGRDTEAFF.

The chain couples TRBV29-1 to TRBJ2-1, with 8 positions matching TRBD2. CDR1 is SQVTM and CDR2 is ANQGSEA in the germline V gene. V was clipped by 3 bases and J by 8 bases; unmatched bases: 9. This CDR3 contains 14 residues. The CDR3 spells CSVEEREYPHEQFF. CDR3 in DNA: TGCAGCGTTGAGGAGCGGGAGTATCCCCATGAGCAGTTCTTC.

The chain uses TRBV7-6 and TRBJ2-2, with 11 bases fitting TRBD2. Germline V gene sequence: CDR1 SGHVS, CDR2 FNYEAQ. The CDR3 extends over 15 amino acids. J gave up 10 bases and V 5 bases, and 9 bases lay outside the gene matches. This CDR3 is CASSALAGVSEELFF. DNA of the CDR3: TGTGCCAGCAGCGCACTAGCGGGAGTATCCGAGGAGCTGTTTTTT. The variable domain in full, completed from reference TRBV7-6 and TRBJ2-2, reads GAGVSQSPRYKVTKRGQDVALRCDPISGHVSLYWYRQALGQGPEFLTYFNYEAQQDKSGLPNDRFSAERPEGSISTLTIQRTEQRDSAMYRCASSALAGVSEELFFGEGSRLTVL.

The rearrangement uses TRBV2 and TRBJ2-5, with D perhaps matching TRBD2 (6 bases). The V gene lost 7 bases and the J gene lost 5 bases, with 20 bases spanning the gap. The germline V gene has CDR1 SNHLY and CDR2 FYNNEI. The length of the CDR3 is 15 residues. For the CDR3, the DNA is TGTGCCAGCATCAACGGGGGTAGCGTGGGGGAGACCCAGTACTTC. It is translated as CASINGGSVGETQYF.

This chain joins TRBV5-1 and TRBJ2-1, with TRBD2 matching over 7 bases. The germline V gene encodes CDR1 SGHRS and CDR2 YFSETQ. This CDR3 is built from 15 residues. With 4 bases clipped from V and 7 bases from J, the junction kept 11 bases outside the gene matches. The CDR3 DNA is TGCGCCAGCAGCCCGTGGGCCGGGAGGTCAAATGAGCAGTTCTTC. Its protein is CASSPWAGRSNEQFF.